This T cell receptor beta chain was identified during a study of cytotoxic CD8 clonotypes in ibrutinib-treated CLL. As concerns this clone: Its matching antigen is unknown.

This table comes from immunoSEQ multiplex PCR, and its TCRdb copy is limited to in-frame clones, with some not included. The table records around 330,000 clones, 67% of them present only once. Findings and limits, study-wide: Baseline clonality, higher than in age-matched healthy donors, tracked circulating CD8+ T-cell counts.

This clonotype originated in a human donor with chronic lymphocytic leukemia. Sequencing was performed on PBMCs, taken after 36 months of ibrutinib treatment.

CDR3 residues: CASSFLKETQYF. The CDR3 region has the DNA TGTGCCAGCAGCTTCCTCAAAGAGACCCAGTACTTC. This chain links TRBV5-6 with TRBJ2-5; D unresolved. V was trimmed by 2 bases and J by 3 bases, leaving 5 bases between them. Germline values: CDR1 SGHDT, CDR2 YYEEEE. The length of the CDR3 is 12 residues.